This is a list of T cell receptor beta chains from one sample in a study of Ad26.COV2.S vaccination and SARS-CoV-2 variants. The repertoire was sequenced with immunoSEQ multiplex PCR; TCRdb's copy has only in-frame clones and lacks some. The sample gives roughly 100,000 clones, 60% to 85% of which show up once; approximately 15% is in the top ten. The sequences come from peripheral blood, collected after recovery from COVID-19. The receptors here all came from a human donor who had recovered from COVID-19. CDR3s include the opening cysteine and the closing phenylalanine or tryptophan. The order of the fields is V gene, clone size, D gene, J gene, CDR3 DNA, CDR3 protein. The D gene is left open where the match is weak. Not every row has a clone size; where given, it reads once, few, many or a size class.

>TRBV7-2|NA|NA|TRBJ2-5
TGTGCCAGCAGCCCCGTTTTGAGCCAGTACTTC
CASSPVLSQYF
>TRBV15|NA|NA|TRBJ2-2
TGTGCCACCAGCCCAGAGAAAGGCACCGGGGAGCTGTTTTTT
CATSPEKGTGELFF
>TRBV7-2|NA|TRBD1|TRBJ1-1
TGTGCCAGCAGCTCTATGACAGGGGAAGCTTTCTTT
CASSSMTGEAFF
>TRBV28|NA|TRBD1|TRBJ1-1
TGTGCCAGCAGTTCATCTCAGGGGGGGAGAGCTTTCTTT
CASSSSQGGRAFF
>TRBV28|NA|TRBD2|TRBJ2-7
TGTGCCAGCAGTCCGCTTACCCCCGGGACTAGCGGCTACGAGCAGTACTTC
CASSPLTPGTSGYEQYF
>TRBV5-6|NA|NA|TRBJ2-7
TGTGCCAGCAGCTTGGTTGTGGAGTACGAGCAGTACTTC
CASSLVVEYEQYF
>TRBV27|NA|NA|TRBJ1-5
TGTGCCAGCTTGCCGATTGGAACAGGCCCTCTCGGCAATCAGCCCCAGCATTTT
CASLPIGTGPLGNQPQHF
>TRBV7-9|NA|NA|TRBJ1-1
TGTGCCAGCAGCTTTCTATCGGGTCCTGGGACTGAAGCTTTCTTT
CASSFLSGPGTEAFF
>TRBV6-5|NA|NA|TRBJ1-1
TGTGCCAGCAGGGATCTCGGGGGGATCCCTGAAGCTTTCTTT
CASRDLGGIPEAFF
>TRBV7-7|NA|TRBD2|TRBJ2-5
TGTGCCAGCAGTTTTGGCGGGACTACTCAAGAGACCCAGTACTTC
CASSFGGTTQETQYF
>TRBV2|NA|NA|TRBJ1-5
TGTGCCAGTCAGGATAGCAATCAGCCCCAGCATTTT
CASQDSNQPQHF
>TRBV5-1|once|NA|TRBJ1-6
TGCGCCAGCAGCTTACTCAGAGGTCAGGGTTCACCCCTCCACTTT
CASSLLRGQGSPLHF
>TRBV3-1/TRBV3-2|NA|NA|TRBJ2-3
TGTGCCAGCAGCCAAGATGTAGATACGCAGTATTTT
CASSQDVDTQYF
>TRBV3-1/TRBV3-2|NA|NA|TRBJ1-2
TGTGCCAGCAGCCGTGAGATTAACTATGGCTACACCTTC
CASSREINYGYTF
>TRBV10-3|NA|NA|TRBJ1-5
TGTGCCATCAGTGAGTCACGGGAACAGCCCCAGCATTTT
CAISESREQPQHF
>TRBV7-9|once|TRBD1|TRBJ2-7
TGTGCCAGCAGCCCCAGTGGGGCAGGGGGATCCTACGAGCAGTACTTC
CASSPSGAGGSYEQYF
>TRBV7-6|NA|TRBD2|TRBJ2-1
TGTGCCAGCAGCCCCACTAGCGGGTATTACAATGAGCAGTTCTTC
CASSPTSGYYNEQFF
>TRBV5-4|NA|NA|TRBJ1-2
TGTGCCAGCAGCTTGGATAAGGCCTACAGCTACACCTTC
CASSLDKAYSYTF
>TRBV2|few|NA|TRBJ2-1
TGTGCCGGGAGGCCGGGGAGCTCCTACAATGAGCAGTTCTTC
CAGRPGSSYNEQFF
>TRBV2|NA|NA|TRBJ1-5
TGTGCCAGCAGCGGGGCTGGAGGCAATCAGCCCCAGCATTTT
CASSGAGGNQPQHF
>TRBV28|NA|NA|TRBJ2-4
TGTGCCAGCAGCTCTTTGGGACATCCTCTAGCCAAAAACATTCAGTACTTC
CASSSLGHPLAKNIQYF
>TRBV11-2|NA|NA|TRBJ2-3
TGTGCCAGCAGCCTTGGGACTACCACAGGGACGCAGTATTTT
CASSLGTTTGTQYF
>TRBV6-5|NA|TRBD1|TRBJ1-2
TGTGCCAGCAGGGACAGGGGGCATGGCTACACCTTC
CASRDRGHGYTF
>TRBV29-1|NA|TRBD2|TRBJ2-1
TGCAGCGTTGTCCGCGGGGGGACGGCAAATGAGCAGTTCTTC
CSVVRGGTANEQFF